Shown below are 24 T cell receptor beta chains from a single sample sequenced in a study of T cells after yellow fever vaccination. TCRdb ran MiXCR on the 5' RACE reads and lists one entry per CDR3 protein. The sample has approximately 510,000 distinct CDR3 sequences; about a fifth are singletons. Here the sequenced sample was PBMCs, taken less than 25 days after the first yellow fever vaccination. The receptors come from a man aged 18 to 35 who received the YFV17D yellow fever vaccine.

The table lists this clonotype with a few counts. This rearrangement joins TRBV4-3 to TRBJ2-1; TRBD2 matches at 10 bases. Germline CDR1 reads LGHNA; CDR2 reads YSLEER. Trimming at V came to 4 bases and at J to 5 bases, leaving 8 bases not matched to a gene. The CDR3 loop spans 16 amino acids. As DNA, the CDR3 is TGCGCCAGCAGCCCCGGCCTAGCGGGGGTCAACAATGAGCAGTTCTTC. Translation: CASSPGLAGVNNEQFF.

This clonotype was observed a few times. The rearrangement links TRBV7-2 to TRBJ2-7, with TRBD2 matching over 7 bases. The trim removed 5 bases at V and 3 bases at J, leaving 4 bases unmatched. CDR1 and CDR2 (germline): SGHTA, FQGNSA. This CDR3 is built from 13 residues. CDR3 in DNA: TGTGCCAGCAGCCCTAGGGAGGGCTACGAGCAGTACTTC. Translated: CASSPREGYEQYF.

The rearrangement links TRBV12-3 or TRBV12-4 to TRBJ2-1; D gene unclear. Trimming took off 5 bases at V and 8 bases at J, with 10 bases between the two ends. The CDR3 totals 12 residues. CDR3 region: CASSKIAYEQFF. As DNA, the CDR3 is TGTGCCAGCAGTAAAATAGCCTATGAGCAGTTCTTC.

This clonotype was found a few times. The chain carries TRBV20-1 and TRBJ2-3; D is uncertain. Germline assignment: CDR1 DFQATT and CDR2 SNEGSKA (reference sequence). The CDR3 totals 12 residues. V was cut by 8 bases and J by 1 base, with 10 bases left in between. CDR3 sequence (DNA): TGCAGTTCGCCGGGTCGCACAGATACGCAGTATTTT. Translation gives CSSPGRTDTQYF.

This clonotype was seen at least ten times. The chain is built from TRBV4-2 and TRBJ2-3, with 10 bases lining up with TRBD2. Germline CDR1 and CDR2: LGHNA and YNFKEQ. Trimming took 1 base from V and 4 from J; bases not matched to a gene: 2. There are 15 residues in the CDR3. CDR3 in amino acids: CASSQGSGGADTQYF. CDR3 sequence (DNA): TGTGCCAGCAGCCAAGGGAGCGGGGGGGCAGATACGCAGTATTTT.

There are a few counts of this clonotype. The chain carries TRBV6-1 and TRBJ2-7; TRBD2 matches at 7 bases. Germline loops: CDR1 MNHNS, CDR2 SASEGT. The CDR3 loop spans 16 amino acids. V gave up 6 bases and J gave up 2 bases; unmatched junction bases: 13. The CDR3 DNA sequence: TGTGCCAGCAGCCTGATGGGGGGGGTCCCACCCTACGAGCAGTACTTC. Translation gives CASSLMGGVPPYEQYF.

This clonotype was observed a handful of times. The J gene is TRBJ1-3, the V gene TRBV7-2; D is ambiguous. Germline V lookup: CDR1 SGHTA, CDR2 FQGNSA. The CDR3 consists of 15 residues. Between the trimmed V and J ends, which lost 1 base and 1 base, there was a span of 8 bases. The chain's CDR3 is CASSLEVGSGNTIYF. CDR3 nucleotide sequence: TGTGCCAGCAGCTTAGAGGTCGGGTCTGGAAACACCATATATTTT.

The chain joins TRBV5-1 to TRBJ2-1, with D unresolved. Trimming removed 1 base from V and 9 bases from J, with 23 bases in between. This CDR3 is built from 17 residues. Germline CDR1 is SGHRS and CDR2 is YFSETQ. DNA of the CDR3: TGCGCCAGCAGCTTGCCTTTTGCGGTCAACTCCGACCTTGAGCAGTTCTTC. It translates to CASSLPFAVNSDLEQFF. Based on the CDR3 plus reference TRBV5-1 and TRBJ2-1, the full variable domain is KAGVTQTPRYLIKTRGQQVTLSCSPISGHRSVSWYQQTPGQGLQFLFEYFSETQRNKGNFPGRFSGRQFSNSRSEMNVSTLELGDSALYLCASSLPFAVNSDLEQFFGPGTRLTVL.

V is TRBV4-1 and J is TRBJ1-1, with 7 bases fitting TRBD1. This CDR3 has 17 residues. V trimming: 4 bases; J trimming: 3 bases; junction bases outside the gene matches: 14. CDR1 and CDR2 (germline): MGHRA, YSYEKL. The CDR3 DNA sequence: TGCGCCAGCAGCCTCCCCCTCAGTAGGGGGCGCGACACTGAAGCTTTCTTT. Amino acids: CASSLPLSRGRDTEAFF.

This clonotype was detected a few times. The DNA of the CDR3 is TGTGCCAGCACCAGAGGACTAGCCTACGAGCAGTACTTC. Translation: CASTRGLAYEQYF. The rearrangement links TRBV12-3 or TRBV12-4 to TRBJ2-7; 7 bases agree with TRBD2. There are 13 residues in the CDR3. Trimming at V came to 7 bases and at J to 2 bases, leaving 5 bases not matched to a gene.

This rearrangement joins TRBV19 to TRBJ2-6, with D possibly TRBD1 on 5 matching bases. Between the trimmed V and J ends, which lost 6 bases and 3 bases, there was a span of 9 bases. The CDR3 consists of 14 residues. The germline gives CDR1 LNHDA, CDR2 SQIVND (reference sequence). The CDR3 sequence is CASRVGLGANVLTF. The CDR3 DNA sequence: TGTGCCAGTAGGGTGGGGCTTGGGGCCAACGTCCTGACTTTC.

This clonotype was counted between two and nine times. The gene calls are TRBV19 and TRBJ2-7, with TRBD2 identical over 10 bases. After removal of 7 bases from V and 2 bases from J, the junction contained 8 bases not matched to a gene. CDR1 is LNHDA and CDR2 is SQIVND in the germline V gene (reference sequence). This CDR3 is 15 amino acids long. CDR3 in amino acids: CASNPSGGLPYEQYV. The CDR3 DNA reads TGTGCCAGTAACCCTAGCGGGGGCCTACCCTACGAGCAGTACGTC.

The chain combines TRBV7-6 with TRBJ2-5; TRBD2 matches 9 bases. This CDR3 region has 16 residues. Germline lookup yields CDR1 SGHVS and CDR2 FNYEAQ. With V trimmed by 1 base and J by 3 bases, 6 bases remained unmatched. The DNA of the CDR3 is TGTGCCAGCAGCTTAGTGGGTAGCGGGGGCAAAGAGACCCAGTACTTC. Its translation: CASSLVGSGGKETQYF.

The chain is built from TRBV12-3 or TRBV12-4 and TRBJ1-2; no clear D. The CDR3 is 11 residues long. V lost 2 bases, J lost 7 bases, and 5 bases lay in between. The CDR3 DNA follows: TGTGCCAGCAGTTTAAATGTTGGCTACACCTTC. Translating gives CASSLNVGYTF.

This clonotype was picked up many times. This chain joins TRBV14 and TRBJ2-2; TRBD2 matches at 11 bases. This CDR3 region has 15 residues. Germline values: CDR1 SGHDN, CDR2 FVKESK. Unmatched junction bases numbered 4, after V lost 4 bases and J lost 6 bases. CDR3: CASSLGLAGPGELFF. The DNA of the CDR3 is TGTGCCAGCAGCCTCGGACTAGCGGGTCCCGGGGAGCTGTTTTTT. Complete variable domain (other parts from reference TRBV14 and TRBJ2-2): EAGVTQFPSHSVIEKGQTVTLRCDPISGHDNLYWYRRVMGKEIKFLLHFVKESKQDESGMPNNRFLAERTGGTYSTLKVQPAELEDSGVYFCASSLGLAGPGELFFGEGSRLTVL.

This chain links TRBV5-1 with TRBJ2-1; D possibly corresponds to TRBD2 (6 bases). Germline-derived CDR1 and CDR2 are SGHRS and YFSETQ. The CDR3 has 15 residues. Trimming shortened V by 2 bases and J by 8 bases, and 17 bases separated the two germline ends. CDR3 in DNA: TGCGCCAGCAGCTTATACGGCGGGGTGTCGGATGAGCAGTTCTTC. This sequence encodes CASSLYGGVSDEQFF.

This clonotype was detected only a few times. The J gene is TRBJ1-2, the V gene TRBV20-1, with D unresolved. The V gene lost 4 bases and the J gene lost 9 bases, with 18 bases spanning the gap. Per the germline V gene, CDR1 is DFQATT and CDR2 is SNEGSKA (reference sequence). CDR3 length: 13 residues. Here the CDR3 reads CSAIGRSFASYTF. The CDR3 coding sequence is TGCAGTGCTATAGGCAGGTCTTTTGCGAGCTACACCTTC.

This chain links TRBV9 with TRBJ2-7, with a weak D call TRBD2 (5 bases). V was shortened by 4 bases and J by 3 bases, with 11 bases between the two germline ends. Germline CDR1 SGDLS, CDR2 YYNGEE. This CDR3 has 13 residues. The CDR3 region has the DNA TGTGCCAGCAGCATCGGACTGGACTACGAGCAGTACTTC. Translated, it gives CASSIGLDYEQYF.

The J gene is TRBJ2-2, the V gene TRBV7-2, with a possible D match to TRBD2 (6 bases). The ends were cut back, 7 bases at V and 4 bases at J, with 16 bases in the middle. Germline V gene sequence: CDR1 SGHTA, CDR2 FQGNSA. The CDR3 length is 15 residues. CDR3 in amino acids: CASTPAGGGTGELFF. The CDR3 DNA follows: TGTGCCAGCACCCCCGCTGGGGGAGGCACCGGGGAGCTGTTTTTT.

The chain couples TRBV5-1 to TRBJ2-3; D perhaps matches TRBD1 (6 bases). The V end lost 4 bases, the J end lost 0 bases, and 15 bases lay between the germline ends. CDR1 and CDR2 (germline): SGHRS, YFSETQ. The CDR3 covers 16 residues. The CDR3 DNA reads TGCGCCAGCAGCGAGTCCCCGGACAGTAGCACAGATACGCAGTATTTT. The encoded protein is CASSESPDSSTDTQYF.

This chain connects TRBV29-1 to TRBJ2-3, with D unresolved. Per the germline V gene, CDR1 is SQVTM and CDR2 is ANQGSEA. Trimming left V 3 bases short and J 1 base short, with 8 bases between. The length of the CDR3 is 13 residues. The CDR3 is CSVEVGRTDTQYF. The CDR3, as DNA: TGCAGCGTTGAGGTGGGCCGCACAGATACGCAGTATTTT.

V usage is TRBV20-1 and J usage is TRBJ2-1, with 11 bases fitting TRBD2. CDR1 and CDR2 (germline): DFQATT, SNEGSKA (reference sequence). There are 14 residues in the CDR3. Trimming removed 6 bases from V and 8 bases from J; junction bases left unmatched: 9. The CDR3 region is CSAPLAGGKDEQFF. In nucleotides, the CDR3 is TGCAGTGCCCCCCTAGCGGGGGGAAAGGATGAGCAGTTCTTC.

The chain uses TRBV7-2 and TRBJ1-1, with 7 bases fitting TRBD1. V dropped 5 bases and J dropped 3; count of bases not matched to a gene: 6. The CDR3 is 14 amino acids. Germline V gene data show CDR1 as SGHTA and CDR2 as FQGNSA. CDR3 DNA sequence: TGTGCCAGCAGCGTACCGGGACAGTACACTGAAGCTTTCTTT. It codes for CASSVPGQYTEAFF.

The V and J genes are TRBV12-3 or TRBV12-4 and TRBJ2-5, with 9 positions matching TRBD2. The CDR3 length is 15 residues. J was trimmed by 5 bases and V by 3 bases; bases with no gene match: 7. The CDR3 nucleotides read TGTGCCAGCAGTTTGAAAGCGCGGGGGGGGGAGACCCAGTACTTC. Amino acids: CASSLKARGGETQYF.